This T cell receptor (beta chain) derives from a study of blood T cell repertoires in COVID-19. Study-wide context: Samples taken during acute and convalescent COVID-19 were collected in the United States, Italy and Spain.

The method was immunoSEQ multiplex PCR; TCRdb's version includes in-frame clones alone and lacks a portion of them. The sample carries roughly 100,000 clones, approximately 84% recorded once. The V end was cut by 7 bases, the J end by 2 bases, with 16 bases between. CDR3 length: 15 residues. Germline loops: CDR1 LNHDA, CDR2 SQIVND (reference sequence). This TCR came from a human donor in a cohort sampled during active COVID-19. The source material was peripheral blood. V gene TRBV19 combines with J gene TRBJ2-3; a possible D gene is TRBD2 (6 bases). The CDR3 sequence: CASTSEGPVTDTQYF. The CDR3 bases are TGTGCCAGTACCTCGGAGGGGCCCGTCACAGATACGCAGTATTTT.